These T cell receptor beta chains were read from a single sample in a study of blood T cell repertoires in COVID-19. Sequencing was performed with immunoSEQ multiplex PCR; in TCRdb, only in-frame clones are kept and a portion is missing. The sample records around 50,000 clones, roughly 91% being singletons. Input material: peripheral blood. The receptors stem from a man in his fifties or sixties with active COVID-19. CDR3s include the opening cysteine and the closing phenylalanine or tryptophan. Fields, in order: CDR3 DNA, CDR3 protein, V gene, J gene, D gene, clone size. A D gene is named only where the DNA matches it firmly. A row's size may be missing; if present it is once, few, many or a size class.

TGCGCCAGCAAGTTTGGGACATTTCAGGCCAATGAGCAGTTCTTC	CASKFGTFQANEQFF	TRBV5-1	TRBJ2-1	-	once
TGCGCCAGCAGCCCACGACAGGGGGGAATCAATGAGCAGTTCTTC	CASSPRQGGINEQFF	TRBV5-1	TRBJ2-1	TRBD1	-
TGTGCCAGCAGTCACAGGGGGGGCTACACCTTC	CASSHRGGYTF	TRBV6-5	TRBJ1-2	TRBD1	-
TGTGCCAGCAGCAGGGACACCTACAATGAGCAGTTCTTC	CASSRDTYNEQFF	TRBV7-2	TRBJ2-1	-	-
TGTGCCAGCACCCGTCAGCGGGGGGGCCTTAGCGAGCAGTTCTTC	CASTRQRGGLSEQFF	TRBV7-2	TRBJ2-1	TRBD2	-
TGCGCCAGCACCGTTCTCGGGACTAGTGGGGAGACCCAGTACTTC	CASTVLGTSGETQYF	TRBV5-1	TRBJ2-5	TRBD2	few
TGTGCCAGCAGCTTAGAATCGGGGGGCGCCTACGAGCAGTACTTC	CASSLESGGAYEQYF	TRBV7-2	TRBJ2-7	-	-
TGTGCCACCGCGGAGGGGGCTCCGGAGACCCAGTACTTC	CATAEGAPETQYF	TRBV24-1	TRBJ2-5	-	-
TGTGCCAGCTCACCGCGGACAGGGGGGGAAAACATTCAGTACTTC	CASSPRTGGENIQYF	TRBV18	TRBJ2-4	TRBD1	-
TGCGCCAGCAGCTCCGGACAGGGAGGATCTGAAGCTTTCTTT	CASSSGQGGSEAFF	TRBV5-1	TRBJ1-1	TRBD1	-
TGTGCCAGCAGCTTGGGGGTCCGACAGGGGAATTGGAACACTGAAGCTTTCTTT	CASSLGVRQGNWNTEAFF	TRBV5-4	TRBJ1-1	TRBD1	-
TGCGCCAGCACTGCAGGGTATGGCTACACCTTC	CASTAGYGYTF	TRBV4-3	TRBJ1-2	-	-
TGCGCCAGCAGCCAGGGGGGCAGAGCCTACGAGCAGTACTTC	CASSQGGRAYEQYF	TRBV5-1	TRBJ2-7	-	-
TGCAGTGCTAGTGCCGGGACACCTAATCAGCCCCAGCATTTT	CSASAGTPNQPQHF	TRBV20-1	TRBJ1-5	-	-
TGTGCCAGCTCACGGGACAGGGGAAACTATGGCTACACCTTC	CASSRDRGNYGYTF	TRBV18	TRBJ1-2	TRBD1	-
TGCGCCAGCAGCTCGAACAAGGGGACAGGGGCCCACGAGCAGTACTTC	CASSSNKGTGAHEQYF	TRBV4-1	TRBJ2-7	TRBD1	-
TGTGCCAGCAGCGGGGCTGCGGGAGGGCTAGGGGAGCAGTACTTC	CASSGAAGGLGEQYF	TRBV9	TRBJ2-7	TRBD2	-
TGTGCCAGCAGTCCGGGACTAGCGGGATTAAGCGAGCAGTACTTC	CASSPGLAGLSEQYF	TRBV28	TRBJ2-7	TRBD2	-
TGTGCCAGCAGTGAAATCAGGGGCTATGGCTACACCTTC	CASSEIRGYGYTF	TRBV6-1	TRBJ1-2	-	-
TGTGCCAGTAGTCACGACAGGGACCAGCCCCAGCATTTT	CASSHDRDQPQHF	TRBV19	TRBJ1-5	TRBD1	-
TGCGCCAGCAGCTTGGTTGGGGAGAGAGGCACTGAAGCTTTCTTT	CASSLVGERGTEAFF	TRBV5-1	TRBJ1-1	-	-
TGTGCCAGCAGTTACGATATCAACGGGATATCCCAGTACTTC	CASSYDINGISQYF	TRBV6-5	TRBJ2-5	-	-
TGTGCCAGCAGCTTAGGGGCCCCCCGGGAGACCCAGTACTTC	CASSLGAPRETQYF	TRBV7-9	TRBJ2-5	-	-
TGCGCCAGCAGCTTGGAGGTGGGGCAGGCAGATACGCAGTATTTT	CASSLEVGQADTQYF	TRBV5-1	TRBJ2-3	-	-
TGCGCCAGCAGCCAAGTAGGCCTTTCGGGAGATACGCAGTATTTT	CASSQVGLSGDTQYF	TRBV4-1	TRBJ2-3	-	-
TGTGCCACCCATCGACAGGGGCTTAACAATGAGCAGTTCTTC	CATHRQGLNNEQFF	TRBV28	TRBJ2-1	TRBD1	-
TGTGCCAGCAGTCCTACAGGGTTCTCTAACTATGGCTACACCTTC	CASSPTGFSNYGYTF	TRBV6-5	TRBJ1-2	-	-
TGTGCCACCAGCAGTGGGACAGGGAGGCCTTTTGACTATGGCTACACCTTC	CATSSGTGRPFDYGYTF	TRBV15	TRBJ1-2	TRBD1	-
TGTGCCAGCAGCCAAGAAGAGGGTATGAACACTGAAGCTTTCTTT	CASSQEEGMNTEAFF	TRBV4-2	TRBJ1-1	-	-
TGCGCCAGCAGCGGGGGTGATATTTACAATGAGCAGTTCTTC	CASSGGDIYNEQFF	TRBV10-1	TRBJ2-1	-	-
TGCGCCAGCAGCCAGGCCAGTATTAATTCACCCCTCCACTTT	CASSQASINSPLHF	TRBV4-1	TRBJ1-6	-	few
TGTGCCTGGAGTGTCGGACAGGTTGTTTCTGGCTACACCTTC	CAWSVGQVVSGYTF	TRBV30	TRBJ1-2	TRBD1	-
TGTGCCAGCAGTTTTGACAGGAAGAATTCATTCCTCCACTTT	CASSFDRKNSFLHF	TRBV27	TRBJ1-6	-	-
TGTGCCAGCAGCTTCGGAAGCGGGGGGGCCAACACCGGGGAGCTGTTTTTT	CASSFGSGGANTGELFF	TRBV5-6	TRBJ2-2	TRBD2	-
TGTGCCTGGAGTACTCAAACAGATACGCAGTATTTT	CAWSTQTDTQYF	TRBV30	TRBJ2-3	-	-
TGTGCCAGCAGCCCCCTCCGGGTGGCCCAAGAGACCCAGTACTTC	CASSPLRVAQETQYF	TRBV7-6	TRBJ2-5	-	-
TGTGCCAGCAGCCAAGAGGGCCTGACTACCACCTATGGCTACACCTTC	CASSQEGLTTTYGYTF	TRBV4-2	TRBJ1-2	-	few
TGTGCCAGGAAAACGGGACAAGGGGGCACCGGGGAGCTGTTTTTT	CARKTGQGGTGELFF	TRBV19	TRBJ2-2	-	-
TGTGCCAGCAGCTTGGGACTAGCGGGACCGGGGGAGCAGTTCTTC	CASSLGLAGPGEQFF	TRBV5-4	TRBJ2-1	TRBD2	-
TGTGCCAGCAGCTTGGCAGGGCAGAACACTGAAGCTTTCTTT	CASSLAGQNTEAFF	TRBV7-6	TRBJ1-1	-	-
TGTGCCAGCAGCAAAATACAGCTAAGGAACACTGAAGCTTTCTTT	CASSKIQLRNTEAFF	TRBV5-6	TRBJ1-1	-	-
TGTGCCAGCAGCCAAGCAGGGGACACTGAAGCTTTCTTT	CASSQAGDTEAFF	TRBV3-1/TRBV3-2	TRBJ1-1	-	-
TGTGCCAGCTCCTCAGTAGCGGATACGCAGTATTTT	CASSSVADTQYF	TRBV28	TRBJ2-3	-	once
TGCGCCAGCAGCCAAGATTACGACAGGGGGAACACCGGGGAGCTGTTTTTT	CASSQDYDRGNTGELFF	TRBV4-3	TRBJ2-2	TRBD1	-
TGTGCCAGCAGCGTAGGGGGGGTATACAATGAGCAGTTCTTC	CASSVGGVYNEQFF	TRBV9	TRBJ2-1	-	-
TGTGCCAGCAGCCTCCGGGACAGGGTGCACGAGCAGTACTTC	CASSLRDRVHEQYF	TRBV11-1	TRBJ2-7	TRBD1	-
TGCGCCAGCAGCTTTAGCGGGGGGGCTGGCGAGCAGTACTTC	CASSFSGGAGEQYF	TRBV5-1	TRBJ2-7	TRBD2	-
TGTGCCAGCAGTCCTAACCCCTGGGAGATTGGCACTGAAGCTTTCTTT	CASSPNPWEIGTEAFF	TRBV2	TRBJ1-1	-	once
TGTGCCAGCAGACGGACAGGAGATGCTGGAAACACCATATATTTT	CASRRTGDAGNTIYF	TRBV6-5	TRBJ1-3	TRBD1	once
TGTGCCAGCAGCAGGAACAGGGACGGCTACGAGCAGTACTTC	CASSRNRDGYEQYF	TRBV11-2	TRBJ2-7	-	-
TGTGCCACCAGCACCCGGGACAGTATTTATGGCTACACCTTC	CATSTRDSIYGYTF	TRBV24-1	TRBJ1-2	TRBD1	-
TGTGCCAGTACCATCGGACAGGGGGTTATCTCCTACAATGAGCAGTTCTTC	CASTIGQGVISYNEQFF	TRBV19	TRBJ2-1	TRBD1	few
TGTGCCAGCAGCTTAAGGATCGAGGCGCGCGTCGCGGAGACCCAGTACTTC	CASSLRIEARVAETQYF	TRBV7-8	TRBJ2-5	-	-
TGCGCCAGCAGCCAAGGCCGGGGAGCCGATACGCAGTATTTT	CASSQGRGADTQYF	TRBV4-1	TRBJ2-3	-	-
TGTGCCAGCAGTTTAGGGGGCATCAGAAACACCATATATTTT	CASSLGGIRNTIYF	TRBV28	TRBJ1-3	-	-
TGTGCCAGCAGCCTACCACCAGGGGAGCAGTACTTC	CASSLPPGEQYF	TRBV7-2	TRBJ2-7	-	-